This entry lists 26 T cell receptor beta chains sequenced from one sample in a study of regulatory T cells in long-lasting Graves disease. Library construction for TCR beta used iRepertoire HTBI primers and Arm-PCR of CDR3 regions. TCRdb processed the multiplex PCR reads anew with MiXCR; each CDR3 protein has one entry. The sample has some 600,000 distinct CDR3 sequences; 16% are singletons. Time point noted: newly diagnosed GD, antithyroid drugs for less than 3 months. From RNA extracted from PBMCs, the TCR library was made. The same sample was also used in a study of T cells in Graves' hyperthyroidism and ophthalmopathy.

Source: peripheral blood mononuclear cells (PBMCs), taken at new diagnosis, from a patient treated with antithyroid drugs. All receptors derive from a man between 18 and 35 years old with Graves disease.

The chain employs TRBV9 and TRBJ2-7, with a tentative D call TRBD2 (6 bases). The ends were cut back, 4 bases at V and 0 bases at J, with 11 bases in the middle. The V gene's germline CDR1 is SGDLS and CDR2 YYNGEE. The CDR3 loop spans 14 amino acids. As DNA, the CDR3 is TGTGCCAGCAGCCCTAACGGGAGCTCCTACGAGCAGTACTTC. This translates into CASSPNGSSYEQYF.

Regarding this clonotype: One end of the junction is discordant with germline, which a read error may explain. This chain uses TRBV20-1 with TRBJ2-7; 8 nucleotides align to TRBD1. Germline CDR1 reads DFQATT; CDR2 reads SNEGSKA (reference sequence). CDR3 length equals 11 residues. The CDR3 protein is CSARTGWERYF. The CDR3 region has the DNA TGCAGTGCTCGGACAGGGTGGGAGCGGTACTTC.

This clonotype has ten or more counts. This chain connects TRBV7-9 to TRBJ2-7, with D uncertain. V shed 3 bases and J shed 0 bases, with 12 bases lying between them. This CDR3 spans 15 amino acids. The V gene's germline CDR1 is SEHNR and CDR2 FQNEAQ (reference sequence). The CDR3 is CASSFGAGDSYEQYF. Here the CDR3 DNA reads TGTGCCAGCAGCTTCGGAGCAGGCGACTCCTACGAGCAGTACTTC.

V and J are TRBV29-1 and TRBJ2-3, with unresolved D. With 5 bases removed from V and 1 base from J, the gap between germline ends came to 7 bases. This CDR3 is 12 amino acids long. Germline lookup yields CDR1 SQVTM and CDR2 ANQGSEA. The CDR3 is CSVHPGTDTQYF. The CDR3 DNA reads as TGCAGCGTTCACCCGGGCACAGATACGCAGTATTTT.

This clonotype came up many times. CDR3 DNA: TGTGCCAGCAGTTTAGGTGACGGGGAGCTGTTTTTT. This encodes CASSLGDGELFF. The rearrangement links TRBV12-3 or TRBV12-4 to TRBJ2-2; D gene unclear. V was trimmed by 1 base and J by 7 bases, leaving 4 bases between them. CDR3 length equals 12 residues.

This clonotype came up a few times. This rearrangement joins TRBV6-5 to TRBJ2-1; 14 bases are shared with TRBD2. The CDR3 covers 20 residues. Germline V gene sequence: CDR1 MNHEY, CDR2 SVGAGI. With 4 bases clipped from V and 1 base from J, the junction kept 12 bases outside the gene matches. CDR3 bases: TGTGCCAGCAGTTTTCCTCGGACTAGCGGGAGGACTGGGTCCTACAATGAGCAGTTCTTC. As protein: CASSFPRTSGRTGSYNEQFF.

This clonotype was observed at least ten times. The chain joins TRBV11-2 to TRBJ2-1, with 10 bases aligning to TRBD2. The trim removed 3 bases at V and 4 bases at J, leaving 12 bases unmatched. Germline V gives CDR1 SGHAT, CDR2 FQNNGV. The CDR3 is made up of 18 amino acids. In DNA form, the CDR3 reads TGTGCCAGCAGCTTTCAAGCTTCAGCGGGGGGGTCTTACAATGAGCAGTTCTTC. Protein product: CASSFQASAGGSYNEQFF.

This clonotype was recorded a few times. This sequence joins TRBV20-1 and TRBJ2-2; perhaps TRBD2 as D (5 bases). The CDR3 covers 15 residues. V lost 3 bases and J 4 bases, leaving 15 bases between the germline ends. CDR1 is DFQATT and CDR2 is SNEGSKA in the germline V gene (reference sequence). The CDR3 spells CSARSSSGVTGELFF. The CDR3 DNA follows: TGCAGTGCTAGGTCCTCGTCCGGGGTCACCGGGGAGCTGTTTTTT.

This clonotype was seen more than once but under ten times. The V gene is TRBV10-3, the J gene TRBJ1-5; the D gene is possibly TRBD1 (5 bases). CDR3 length: 19 amino acids. V lost 5 bases to trimming and J lost 2 bases, with 25 bases between them. Germline V gives CDR1 ENHRY, CDR2 SYGVKD. The CDR3 is CAISIDTGLKGPRNQPQHF. In DNA, the CDR3 is TGTGCCATCAGTATTGATACAGGCTTGAAGGGTCCTCGCAATCAGCCCCAGCATTTT.

This chain links TRBV6-1 with TRBJ1-4; tentative D call: TRBD1 (5 bases). The length of the CDR3 is 15 residues. In germline, CDR1 is MNHNS, CDR2 SASEGT. Trimming removed 6 bases from V and 5 bases from J, with 16 bases in between. The CDR3 protein is CASRRTGSANEKLFF. Here the CDR3 DNA reads TGTGCCAGCAGACGAACAGGTTCCGCCAATGAAAAACTGTTTTTT.

The sample holds many counts of this clonotype. V usage is TRBV19 and J usage is TRBJ2-3, with 7 bases lining up with TRBD1. V trimming: 6 bases; J trimming: 4 bases; junction bases outside the gene matches: 10. There are 15 residues in the CDR3. CDR1 is LNHDA, CDR2 SQIVND, per germline (reference sequence). The chain's CDR3 is CASSRDRSLADTQYF. In DNA, the CDR3 is TGTGCCAGTAGCCGGGACAGATCCCTGGCAGATACGCAGTATTTT.

This clonotype has a count of ten or more. The rearrangement joins TRBV20-1 to TRBJ2-3, with a weak D call TRBD2 (6 bases). Deletions cut 3 bases from V and 3 bases from J, with 19 bases between. This CDR3 is 16 amino acids long. Germline V lookup: CDR1 DFQATT, CDR2 SNEGSKA (reference sequence). CDR3 sequence: CSASRTAAGTTDTQYF. The CDR3 DNA reads TGCAGTGCTAGTAGGACGGCCGCGGGGACGACAGATACGCAGTATTTT.

CDR3 amino acids: CASRRQGGSDTQYF. In nucleotides, the CDR3 is TGTGCCAGCAGGAGACAGGGGGGGTCAGATACGCAGTATTTT. V usage is TRBV2 and J usage is TRBJ2-3; 9 bases line up with TRBD1. This CDR3 has 14 amino acids. From germline, CDR1 is SNHLY and CDR2 FYNNEI. V shed 6 bases, J shed 4 bases, and the junction held 5 bases outside the gene matches. Full variable domain (remainder filled in from reference TRBV2 and TRBJ2-3): EPEVTQTPSHQVTQMGQEVILRCVPISNHLYFYWYRQILGQKVEFLVSFYNNEISEKSEIFDDQFSVERPDGSNFTLKIRSTKLEDSAMYFCASRRQGGSDTQYFGPGTRLTVL.

This clonotype was recorded at least ten times. This sequence joins TRBV7-2 and TRBJ2-1; TRBD2 agrees at 13 bases. Unmatched junction bases numbered 12, after V lost 5 bases and J lost 8 bases. The CDR3 is 17 amino acids. Germline CDR1 is SGHTA and CDR2 is FQGNSA. CDR3 DNA sequence: TGTGCCAGCAGCACCCCACTAGCGGGAGGGCCCTGGGATGAGCAGTTCTTC. This sequence encodes CASSTPLAGGPWDEQFF.

This clonotype was picked up a small number of times. This chain uses TRBV4-2 with TRBJ2-1; 10 nucleotides line up with TRBD2. The CDR3 has 16 residues. Germline values: CDR1 LGHNA, CDR2 YNFKEQ. V was pared by 7 bases and J by 1 base, with 7 bases of the junction left unmatched. The CDR3 DNA sequence: TGTGCCAGCAAAATTGAACTAGCGGGATCCTACAATGAGCAGTTCTTC. Translating gives CASKIELAGSYNEQFF.

This clonotype turned up a few times. A much larger clonotype is one base distant, so this may be a read error. V and J are TRBV12-3 or TRBV12-4 and TRBJ2-7; 10 bases are a match to TRBD2. The CDR3 extends over 15 amino acids. V was pared by 4 bases and J by 5 bases, with 8 bases of the junction left unmatched. CDR3 coding DNA: TGTGCCAGCAGTTCGATAGCAGGGACTAGCGACGAGCAGTACTTC. Its translation is CASSSIAGTSDEQYF.

This clonotype appeared many times. The rearrangement uses TRBV11-3 and TRBJ2-3; no reliable D call. CDR3 length: 15 amino acids. The germline CDR1 and CDR2 sequences are SGHNT and YENEEA. With 2 bases removed from V and 1 base from J, the gap between germline ends came to 10 bases. The chain's CDR3 is CASSLSNGGTDTQYF. As DNA, the CDR3 is TGTGCCAGCAGCTTATCGAACGGTGGCACAGATACGCAGTATTTT. Filled out from reference TRBV11-3 and TRBJ2-3, the complete variable domain reads EAGVVQSPRYKIIEKKQPVAFWCNPISGHNTLYWYLQNLGQGPELLIRYENEEAVDDSQLPKDRFSAERLKGVDSTLKIQPAELGDSAVYLCASSLSNGGTDTQYFGPGTRLTVL.

This clonotype was detected many times. The chain uses TRBV6-9 and TRBJ2-1; unclear D gene. The V end was cut by 3 bases, the J end by 3 bases, with 6 bases between. CDR3 length: 13 amino acids. Per the germline V gene, CDR1 is MNHGY and CDR2 is SVAAGI. CDR3 protein: CASSYGLYNEQFF. CDR3 nucleotides: TGTGCCAGCAGTTACGGCCTCTACAATGAGCAGTTCTTC.

The chain carries TRBV7-9 and TRBJ1-5; 7 bases align to TRBD1. Germline CDR1 reads SEHNR; CDR2 reads FQNEAQ (reference sequence). V lost 1 base to trimming and J lost 6 bases; unmatched junction nucleotides: 15. CDR3 size: 18 residues. CDR3 nucleotides: TGTGCCAGCAGCTTAGTGGCAGGGGGTAGGGTTGGTGGTCAGCCCCAGCATTTT. This sequence encodes CASSLVAGGRVGGQPQHF.

Turning to this clonotype: This could be a read error, since a much larger clone is one nucleotide away. V gene TRBV6-2 or TRBV6-3 combines with J gene TRBJ1-5; 9 positions agree with TRBD1. With 6 bases clipped from V and 7 bases from J, the junction kept 10 bases outside the gene matches. Looked up from germline, CDR1 is MNHEY and CDR2 is SVGEGT. The CDR3 spans 15 residues. The CDR3 DNA is TGTGCCAGCAGAAGACTACAGGGGGCATTGCAGCCCCAGCATTTT. Translation gives CASRRLQGALQPQHF.

The V call is TRBV7-9, the J call TRBJ1-2; D not resolved. CDR3 size: 12 residues. Germline values: CDR1 SEHNR, CDR2 FQNEAQ (reference sequence). V lost 3 bases, J lost 2 bases, and 4 bases lay in between. This CDR3 is CASSFDNYGYTF. The CDR3 nucleotides read TGTGCCAGCAGCTTTGACAACTATGGCTACACCTTC.

In its sample, this clonotype was seen a few times. The chain combines TRBV20-1 with TRBJ2-2, with 13 bases lining up with TRBD2. Germline V gene lookup returns CDR1 DFQATT and CDR2 SNEGSKA (reference sequence). The CDR3 totals 16 residues. The V gene end was trimmed by 1 base and the J gene end by 9 bases; junction bases not matched to a gene: 8. CDR3 coding DNA: TGCAGTGCTAGAGGGACTAGCGGGAGTAGTTTCCGGGAGCTGTTTTTT. It translates to CSARGTSGSSFRELFF.

V is TRBV19 and J is TRBJ2-2, with a weak D call TRBD2 (5 bases). CDR3 length equals 16 residues. Trimming left V 5 bases short and J 1 base short, with 14 bases between. Germline CDR1 reads LNHDA; CDR2 reads SQIVND (reference sequence). CDR3 amino acids: CASSLLASLNTGELFF. The CDR3 DNA is TGTGCCAGTAGTCTCCTAGCCAGCCTGAACACCGGGGAGCTGTTTTTT.

V is TRBV7-3 and J is TRBJ2-1; 12 positions match TRBD1. With V trimmed by 1 base and J by 5 bases, 6 bases remained unmatched. The germline V gene has CDR1 SGHTA and CDR2 FQGTGA. CDR3 length: 17 residues. CDR3 sequence: CASSLRGGQGANNEQFF. CDR3 coding DNA: TGTGCCAGCAGCTTAAGGGGGGGACAGGGGGCGAACAATGAGCAGTTCTTC.

The chain is built from TRBV5-6 and TRBJ1-5; perhaps TRBD1 as D (5 bases). The CDR3 consists of 15 residues. V lost 4 bases and J 1 base, leaving 12 bases between the germline ends. Germline V CDR1 and CDR2: SGHDT, YYEEEE. The CDR3 is CASSPGGVSNQPQHF. The DNA for the CDR3 is TGTGCCAGCAGCCCGGGAGGGGTGAGCAATCAGCCCCAGCATTTT.

There are many counts of this clonotype. In DNA form, the CDR3 reads TGTGCCAGCAGTGACCTAACGGGACAGCACGAGCAGTACTTC. It is translated as CASSDLTGQHEQYF. The chain couples TRBV6-1 to TRBJ2-7; 7 nucleotides line up with TRBD1. Germline values: CDR1 MNHNS, CDR2 SASEGT. V shed 3 bases, J shed 5 bases, and the junction held 7 bases outside the gene matches. The CDR3 consists of 14 residues.